This T cell receptor beta chain was found in a study of PD-L1 blockade in urothelial cancer. Looking at the study overall: Prior exposure to chemotherapy in patients amounted to 0 to 3 regimens received. Timepoints chosen for blood analysis were 3 weeks (second dose) and 6 weeks after treatment start. Notes on the study in general: Tumor-linked clones in blood grew more by 3 weeks in durable-benefit patients. Below-median blood TCR clonality before treatment forecast better survival.

In the case of this clone: What it recognizes is unknown.

Germline V gene sequence: CDR1 MDHEN, CDR2 SYDVKM. CDR3 length: 14 amino acids. V was pared by 3 bases and J by 9 bases, with 11 bases of the junction left unmatched. Some clones are missing from TCRdb's copy, which holds only in-frame ones; the method was immunoSEQ multiplex PCR. The table includes tens of thousands of clones, 90% detected once. The TCR comes from a man in his 70s with urothelial cancer. The sequencing here drew on PBMCs, taken around atezolizumab (anti-PD-L1) treatment. The chain carries TRBV28 and TRBJ2-7; 7 nucleotides agree with TRBD2. This chain's CDR3 is CASSFLSGPGGQYF. CDR3 nucleotides: TGTGCCAGCAGTTTTCTCTCCGGACCGGGGGGGCAGTACTTC.